Sequencing of this T cell receptor beta chain was carried out in a study of metastatic and nonmetastatic thyroid tumors. Overall study: Repertoires were compared across blood and tumor or nodule tissue from malignant and benign thyroid patients. Study-wide findings and caveats: TCR beta diversity was reportedly significantly higher in malignant thyroid tumors than benign nodules, in blood and tumor.

On this clone itself: Its matching antigen is unknown.

Original methodology: The study's classifier, a distant-metastasis tool for papillary thyroid cancer, was built using CDR3 differences across clinicopathological groups. TCRdb used MiXCR to call clones anew from the PCR reads. What appears here as the V and J calls and clone size reflects TCRdb's work, not the paper's. The table records roughly 58,000 clones, more than 3.5% of them present only once. Thyroid surgery had not been preceded by any treatment in any patient. CDR3 size: 16 residues. Germline loops: CDR1 MNHEY, CDR2 SVGAGI. The trim removed 2 bases at V and 1 base at J, leaving 5 bases unmatched.

The sequence was obtained from a female donor with papillary thyroid cancer or a benign thyroid nodule (not recorded which). Some clones in this sample may be carry-over from other donors' samples. The sequenced material came from blood. The chain is built from TRBV6-5 and TRBJ2-3; 8 bases fit TRBD2. CDR3: CASSYPSGSGTDTQYF. CDR3 coding DNA: TGTGCCAGCAGTTACCCAAGCGGGAGTGGCACAGATACGCAGTATTTT.